The next 26 T cell receptor beta chains were all read from a single sample in a study of shared clonotypes between healthy human individuals. Measured with immunoSEQ multiplex PCR; TCRdb has only the in-frame clones, and not every one. The sample includes about 2.1 million clones, approximately 92% of them seen just once. Naive CD8 cells comprised CD45RO-negative, CCR7-positively selected cells, excluding terminally differentiated effector memory CD45RA+ cells. The sample taken for sequencing was naive CD8+ T cells from PBMCs. The receptors come from a man aged 18 to 30 in good health. Some clones in this sample may be carry-over from other donors' samples.

The chain combines TRBV6-6 with TRBJ1-5; possible D gene TRBD1, 5 bases. The CDR3 runs 14 residues. CDR1 is MNHNY, CDR2 SVGAGI, per germline (reference sequence). The germline V and J ends were trimmed by 4 bases and 3 bases, with 10 bases remaining between them. Here the CDR3 reads CASSLGRHNQPQHF. For the CDR3, the DNA is TGTGCCAGCAGTTTGGGACGGCACAATCAGCCCCAGCATTTT.

The DNA of the CDR3 is TGTGCCAGCAGTTCGGGCGCAGGGGGCTTTGGGTTCCCAGAAAAACTGTTTTTT. Translated, it gives CASSSGAGGFGFPEKLFF. The chain recombines TRBV28 with TRBJ1-4, with 8 bases identical to TRBD1. The V gene's germline CDR1 is MDHEN and CDR2 SYDVKM. The length of the CDR3 is 18 residues. With 4 bases clipped from V and 8 bases from J, the junction kept 18 bases outside the gene matches.

The CDR3: CASSEGTISLTDTQYF. As DNA, the CDR3 is TGTGCCAGCAGTGAAGGGACTATAAGTCTCACAGATACGCAGTATTTT. The chain is built from TRBV6-1 and TRBJ2-3, with a tentative D call TRBD2 (6 bases). V gave up 1 base and J gave up 2 bases, with 13 bases separating them. Germline V gene data show CDR1 as MNHNS and CDR2 as SASEGT. The CDR3 totals 16 residues.

The rearrangement joins TRBV27 to TRBJ2-7; D may be TRBD1 or TRBD2 (6 bases each). V lost 2 bases and J 2 bases, leaving 16 bases between the germline ends. The CDR3 runs 16 residues. Germline V gives CDR1 MNHEY, CDR2 SMNVEV (reference sequence). CDR3 nucleotides: TGTGCCAGCAGTTTAGGGGGCGGGCGGGAAGCCTACGAGCAGTACTTC. It encodes CASSLGGGREAYEQYF.

This chain uses TRBV6-5 with TRBJ1-6; the match to TRBD1 covers 7 bases. CDR3 size: 13 residues. Trimming cost V 5 bases and J 11 bases; bases outside gene matches: 6. Germline CDR1 is MNHEY and CDR2 is SVGAGI. CDR3 residues: CASSQSGGPPLHF. The CDR3 nucleotides read TGTGCCAGCAGTCAGTCAGGGGGACCACCCCTCCACTTT.

V usage is TRBV5-4 and J usage is TRBJ1-1; tentatively, D is TRBD1 (6 bases). V was clipped by 5 bases and J by 1 base, with 9 bases between them. Germline assignment: CDR1 SGHNT and CDR2 YYREEE (reference sequence). CDR3 size: 13 residues. CDR3 amino acids: CASREQGNTEAFF. In DNA, the CDR3 is TGTGCCAGCAGAGAACAGGGGAACACTGAAGCTTTCTTT.

This chain joins TRBV11-2 and TRBJ2-1, with 7 bases identical to TRBD1. V lost 1 base to trimming and J lost 2 bases; unmatched junction nucleotides: 5. Germline V gene lookup returns CDR1 SGHAT and CDR2 FQNNGV. The length of the CDR3 is 16 residues. The CDR3 DNA sequence: TGTGCCAGCAGCTTAGGACTGACAGGGACCTACAATGAGCAGTTCTTC. Translation gives CASSLGLTGTYNEQFF. The whole variable domain, filled in from reference TRBV11-2 and TRBJ2-1, reads EAGVAQSPRYKIIEKRQSVAFWCNPISGHATLYWYQQILGQGPKLLIQFQNNGVVDDSQLPKDRFSAERLKGVDSTLKIQPAKLEDSAVYLCASSLGLTGTYNEQFFGPGTRLTVL.

The rearrangement links TRBV29-1 to TRBJ2-1, with 9 bases identical to TRBD2. V dropped 6 bases and J dropped 5; count of bases not matched to a gene: 5. This CDR3 comprises 13 residues. Germline CDR1 is SQVTM and CDR2 is ANQGSEA. The CDR3, as DNA: TGCAGCGTGTTAGCGGGAGCGGACAATGAGCAGTTCTTC. Its translation: CSVLAGADNEQFF.

The J gene is TRBJ2-7, the V gene TRBV4-1, with 8 bases matching TRBD2. CDR3 size: 14 residues. The V gene's germline CDR1 is MGHRA and CDR2 YSYEKL. V lost 4 bases to trimming and J lost 6 bases; unmatched junction nucleotides: 8. This chain's CDR3 is CASSLGTSLGEQYF. The CDR3 DNA reads TGCGCCAGCAGCCTCGGGACTAGTTTGGGCGAGCAGTACTTC.

This chain links TRBV7-3 with TRBJ2-1; 15 bases line up with TRBD2. The V and J ends lost 5 bases and 9 bases, in that order; junction bases with no gene match: 5. The CDR3 is 15 residues long. Germline CDR1 and CDR2: SGHTA and FQGTGA. CDR3 DNA sequence: TGTGCCAGCAGCACACCGGGACTAGCGGGAGGTGAGCAGTTCTTC. The encoded protein is CASSTPGLAGGEQFF.

This clone was picked up one time. V gene TRBV18 combines with J gene TRBJ1-4; D not certain. Trimming took off 3 bases at V and 6 bases at J, with 17 bases between the two ends. The CDR3 is 16 residues long. CDR1 and CDR2 (germline): KGHSH, LQKENI. CDR3 DNA: TGTGCCAGCTCACCGTCCCGGGGAATATTGGATGAAAAACTGTTTTTT. Residues: CASSPSRGILDEKLFF.

V is TRBV7-9 and J is TRBJ1-1; D may be TRBD1 (5 bases). This CDR3 has 13 residues. In germline, CDR1 is SEHNR, CDR2 FQNEAQ (reference sequence). Trimming left V 10 bases short and J 0 bases short, with 12 bases between. CDR3 sequence: CAILEGLNTEAFF. The CDR3 DNA follows: TGTGCCATACTCGAGGGGCTGAACACTGAAGCTTTCTTT.

J is TRBJ2-6 and V is TRBV27, with 7 positions matching TRBD1. There are 15 residues in the CDR3. The V gene's germline CDR1 is MNHEY and CDR2 SMNVEV (reference sequence). The V gene end was trimmed by 3 bases and the J gene end by 2 bases; junction bases not matched to a gene: 1. The CDR3 protein is CASSFTGAGANVLTF. Written as DNA, the CDR3 is TGTGCCAGCAGTTTCACAGGGGCTGGGGCCAACGTCCTGACTTTC.

The V and J genes are TRBV5-5 and TRBJ2-5, with 8 nucleotides matching TRBD1. CDR1 and CDR2 from the germline V gene are SGHKS and YYEKEE (reference sequence). The trim removed 1 base at V and 7 bases at J, leaving 9 bases unmatched. There are 15 residues in the CDR3. For the CDR3, the DNA is TGTGCCAGCAGCTTGAGGGACAGGAGTGCTCGGACCCAGTACTTC. Translation gives CASSLRDRSARTQYF.

J is TRBJ2-7 and V is TRBV6-8; D remains unclear. The CDR3 contains 13 residues. Trimming pared 9 bases from V and 1 base from J, leaving 13 bases between. Germline CDR1 and CDR2: MNHGY and SAAAGT. The CDR3 sequence is CASPQPQSYEQYF. The CDR3 region has the DNA TGTGCCAGTCCTCAACCTCAATCCTACGAGCAGTACTTC.

The CDR3 spells CASSLGRLEETQYF. CDR3 DNA sequence: TGTGCCAGCAGCTTAGGGAGGTTGGAAGAGACCCAGTACTTC. This chain links TRBV11-2 with TRBJ2-5; perhaps TRBD2 as D (5 bases). The CDR3 loop spans 14 amino acids. Germline V gene sequence: CDR1 SGHAT, CDR2 FQNNGV. The V and J ends lost 1 base and 3 bases respectively, with 9 bases between them.

The V and J genes are TRBV28 and TRBJ2-1; D call uncertain. Germline V gene sequence: CDR1 MDHEN, CDR2 SYDVKM. Trimming took off 1 base at V and 4 bases at J, with 17 bases between the two ends. The CDR3 contains 17 residues. CDR3 nucleotides: TGTGCCAGCAGTTTATTGGGCGCACCCGTGGAATACAATGAGCAGTTCTTC. Protein: CASSLLGAPVEYNEQFF.

The chain joins TRBV28 to TRBJ1-3; D not certain. Germline V gene sequence: CDR1 MDHEN, CDR2 SYDVKM. The V end lost 1 base, the J end lost 2 bases, and 3 bases lay between the germline ends. CDR3 length: 13 amino acids. This CDR3 reads CASSLFPGNTIYF. The CDR3 region has the DNA TGTGCCAGCAGTTTATTTCCTGGAAACACCATATATTTT.

The V and J genes are TRBV9 and TRBJ2-1; 8 bases are shared with TRBD2. From germline, CDR1 is SGDLS and CDR2 YYNGEE. This CDR3 region has 15 residues. Trimming cost V 0 bases and J 6 bases; bases outside gene matches: 5. As DNA, the CDR3 is TGTGCCAGCAGCGTAGATGGACTAGCCCCCAATGAGCAGTTCTTC. Amino acids: CASSVDGLAPNEQFF.

A word on this clone: Other DNA sequences from this sample encode an identical CDR3 as well. The chain carries TRBV29-1 and TRBJ2-1; no definite D call. Germline CDR1 and CDR2: SQVTM and ANQGSEA. This CDR3 has 10 residues. V shed 6 bases and J shed 2 bases, with 2 bases lying between them. Written as DNA, the CDR3 is TGCAGCGTCGCCTACAATGAGCAGTTCTTC. Its translation is CSVAYNEQFF.

Worth noting for this clone: Additional DNA sequences in this sample encode the identical CDR3. V gene TRBV10-2 combines with J gene TRBJ1-1; no firm D call. The CDR3 consists of 13 residues. In germline, CDR1 is WSHSY, CDR2 SAAADI. V gave up 3 bases and J gave up 1 base, with 6 bases separating them. This CDR3 reads CASSDRGNTEAFF. CDR3 bases: TGCGCCAGCAGTGACCGGGGGAACACTGAAGCTTTCTTT.

The genes are TRBV4-3 and TRBJ2-2; D uncertain. Per germline, CDR1 LGHNA and CDR2 YSLEER. V was clipped by 4 bases and J by 1 base, with 10 bases between them. The CDR3 covers 15 residues. CDR3 protein: CASSRGIGNTGELFF. In nucleotides, the CDR3 is TGCGCCAGCAGCCGAGGTATAGGGAACACCGGGGAGCTGTTTTTT.

This chain joins TRBV28 and TRBJ1-5, with 7 positions matching TRBD1. V was clipped by 4 bases and J by 4 bases; unmatched bases: 4. CDR1 is MDHEN, CDR2 SYDVKM, per germline. This CDR3 spans 14 amino acids. This CDR3 is CASSYRGGNQPQHF. The DNA for the CDR3 is TGTGCCAGCAGTTACAGGGGTGGAAATCAGCCCCAGCATTTT. Together with reference TRBV28 and TRBJ1-5, the CDR3 gives the full variable domain: DVKVTQSSRYLVKRTGEKVFLECVQDMDHENMFWYRQDPGLGLRLIYFSYDVKMKEKGDIPEGYSVSREKKERFSLILESASTNQTSMYLCASSYRGGNQPQHFGDGTRLSIL.

The chain has TRBV19 and TRBJ1-1; D remains ambiguous. The V and J ends lost 6 bases and 3 bases respectively, with 11 bases between them. This CDR3 comprises 13 residues. Per the germline V gene, CDR1 is LNHDA and CDR2 is SQIVND (reference sequence). CDR3 nucleotide sequence: TGTGCCAGTAGAGAGAGGCGCGACACTGAAGCTTTCTTT. Protein: CASRERRDTEAFF.

This chain links TRBV28 with TRBJ2-1; possibly TRBD2 for D (5 bases). CDR1 is MDHEN and CDR2 is SYDVKM in the germline V gene. Trimming stripped 6 bases from V and 0 bases from J, with 15 bases between. This CDR3 comprises 16 residues. CDR3 residues: CASSTQAESSYNEQFF. The CDR3 DNA is TGTGCCAGCAGCACCCAAGCGGAAAGCTCCTACAATGAGCAGTTCTTC.

The chain recombines TRBV4-1 with TRBJ2-1; D call uncertain. V was shortened by 2 bases and J by 2 bases, with 10 bases between the two germline ends. Per germline, CDR1 MGHRA and CDR2 YSYEKL. The length of the CDR3 is 15 residues. The CDR3 reads CASSQRVTPYNEQFF. Here the CDR3 DNA reads TGCGCCAGCAGCCAAAGAGTAACACCCTACAATGAGCAGTTCTTC.